This TCR beta chain comes out of a study of brain T cells in children with intractable seizures (dated by TCRdb to about 2021). In terms of the full investigation: Resected brain tissue from 53 pediatric epilepsy surgery cases was initially screened for immune gene transcripts with a NanoString immunology panel. Of the approximately 12 selected surgery cases, pre-surgery blood was also sequenced for eight, so four had brain tissue only. Overall study outcomes, separate from this receptor: Viral specificity was inferred only from CDR3 sequence similarity, and patients' HCMV serostatus was unknown. Sequencing depth differed between pre- and post-surgery blood, so clones missing from the pre-surgery sample may reflect undersampling.

The immunoSEQ assay was used to generate TCR beta chain sequences from genomic DNA. The study's own analysis went as follows. Any CDR3 sequence that did not begin with the conserved framework cysteine at position 104 was removed by hand. To get clonality, the normalized Shannon's Diversity Index was subtracted from one, giving values from 0 (maximal diversity) to 1 (oligoclonal). Chi-squared comparison-of-proportions tests assessed whether the same CDR3 differed in frequency between samples, such as brain versus blood. Public clonotypes were identified through searches of immuneACCESS, and similarity to known antiviral clonotypes was evaluated with the VDJdb browser. TCRdb took over this immuneACCESS table, retaining in-frame rearrangements with V and J assigned. Such tables are incomplete; in checked studies, under half of the missing clones stem from an unresolved V gene, and the remainder is unexplained. V, J and clone size reflect that table, while D and trimming were determined from the DNA. The sample table shows a few hundred thousand clones, and about 94% are seen once. The top ten clones comprise roughly 5.8% of the sample.

The time point tag for this specimen amounts to: blood from clinic visit 5 months post-surgery; TSC patient then seizure free. The surgery cases showing the highest brain T cell transcript signatures were chosen for TCR beta chain sequencing of brain tissue and, when available, of blood. Patients had been treated with at least one anti-epileptic drug before surgery. TCR-sequenced patients were children with drug-resistant epilepsy due to tuberous sclerosis complex, focal cortical dysplasia, Rasmussen encephalitis or hemimegalencephaly. The Monarch genomic DNA purification kit was used to extract bulk genomic DNA from unsorted brain tissue and whole blood. In the germline V gene, CDR1 corresponds to KGHSH and CDR2 to LQKENI. From the cysteine up to the phenylalanine, the CDR3 has a length of 15 residues. Only the CDR3 part of the read is kept: 45 bases, read in frame from the first base. Trimming at the junction amounts to 0 bases on V and 8 bases on J, and the germline ends lie 14 bases apart.

Concerning this clone itself: It has no known antigen specificity. It has no much larger one-base neighbor in the sample; base qualities were not kept.

The rearrangement joined TRBV18 to TRBJ2-1; the D gene is unclear. The receptor comes from a boy in the first two years of life with tuberous sclerosis and intractable seizures. The starting material was peripheral blood, obtained more than 4 months after surgery. The DNA sequence is TGTGCCAGCTCACCACCGAAGGGAAGGGTCTATGAGCAGTTCTTC. It translates to CASSPPKGRVYEQFF.